This T cell receptor (beta chain) derives from a study of blood T cells in healthy people across ages. Study-level points and caveats: Older individuals had lower TCR beta diversity per million T cells (the decline was roughly linear). Because donor CMV status was unknown, expanded clonotype changes were possibly confounded.

Germline V gene sequence: CDR1 DFQATT, CDR2 SNEGSKA (reference sequence). The CDR3 loop spans 13 amino acids. The V gene end was trimmed by 4 bases and the J gene end by 6 bases; junction bases not matched to a gene: 3. This clonotype was counted a few times. Its target is not known. A second PCR of about 6 to 12 cycles used a sample-barcoded 5' primer and a J-beta primer mix. Through a template-switch adaptor with 12 random nucleotides, each cDNA molecule received a tag. TCRdb reprocessed the 5' RACE reads via MiXCR and lists one record per CDR3 protein. The sample contains some 1,000,000 distinct CDR3 sequences, approximately 25% of which appear only once. This sample was shared with a second study, whose subject was T cells of mothers and their children. Per that paper: Normalized overlap was always slightly, never significantly, higher in related than unrelated mother-child pairs.

The receptor's source is a girl aged 2-9 years in good health. The chain combines TRBV20-1 with TRBJ2-5; 12 bases agree with TRBD2. Material: blood. The CDR3 DNA is TGCAGTGCTACTAGCGGGGGGGCAAAGACCCAGTACTTC. It translates to CSATSGGAKTQYF.